This T cell receptor (beta chain) was identified during a study of OX40 agonist ivuxolimab in advanced cancers. Generated by immunoSEQ multiplex PCR, the TCRdb table keeps only in-frame clones and is missing some. The sample carries about 17,000 clones, over 75% recorded once. Germline assignment: CDR1 SGDLS and CDR2 YYNGEE. The CDR3 runs 16 residues. V lost 4 bases, J lost 8 bases, and 21 bases lay in between. The chain employs TRBV9 and TRBJ2-2; possible D gene TRBD2, 5 bases. The receptor's source is an adult with an advanced solid tumor such as melanoma, head and neck, liver or kidney cancer. The starting material was CD4+ or CD8+ T cells sorted from blood, obtained in a trial of the OX40 agonist ivuxolimab. This CDR3 reads CASSFLGPEGPGELFF. Written as DNA, the CDR3 is TGTGCCAGCAGCTTTCTGGGTCCCGAGGGTCCAGGGGAGCTGTTTTTT.